The TCR beta chain described here comes from a study of blood T cells in healthy people across ages. Whole-study findings and limits: Expanded clonotype shifts may have been confounded, as the donors had an unknown CMV status. Naive and antigen-experienced cells could not be conclusively compared, given unsorted PBMCs. Both naive CD4+ cell counts and diversity were greater in long-lived donors than in aged donors.

Sample-barcoded 5' priming and a J-beta primer mix drove a second PCR of roughly 6 to 12 cycles. One entry per CDR3 protein, called by TCRdb with MiXCR from the 5' RACE reads. This table holds over 750,000 distinct CDR3 sequences, 25% found once. Trimming removed 4 bases from V and 4 bases from J, with 14 bases in between. Looked up from germline, CDR1 is SQVTM and CDR2 is ANQGSEA. CDR3 size: 14 residues. Concerning this clonotype itself: The antigen remains unidentified.

The same data also went into a second study, on T cells of mothers and their children. From that paper: Slightly higher but non-significant overlap marked related mother-child pairs versus unrelated pairs.

The receptor was isolated from a boy aged 5-17 years in good health. The chain carries TRBV29-1 and TRBJ2-1; D may be TRBD1 (6 bases). The sequencing sample was made of blood. The CDR3 region is CSVGSGTFYNEQFF. For the CDR3, the DNA is TGCAGCGTTGGGTCAGGGACATTTTACAATGAGCAGTTCTTC.